The 30 T cell receptor beta chains reported below all come from one sample, sequenced in a study of shared clonotypes between healthy human individuals. The protocol was immunoSEQ multiplex PCR, while the TCRdb copy is restricted to in-frame clones and leaves out a portion. The sample includes some 2,100,000 clones, nearly 97% of them seen just once. The source material was naive CD4+ T cells sorted from blood. Subset here: CD45RA+ positively selected. These receptors all come from a man between 18 and 29 years old in good health.

The CDR3 sequence is CASSLAASGEGYNEQFF. CDR3 bases: TGCGCCAGCAGCTTGGCCGCATCAGGGGAGGGATACAATGAGCAGTTCTTC. The rearrangement uses TRBV5-1 and TRBJ2-1, with D possibly matching TRBD2 (7 bases). This CDR3 contains 17 residues. Trimming cost V 0 bases and J 4 bases, with 17 bases left between them. Germline V lookup: CDR1 SGHRS, CDR2 YFSETQ.

The J gene is TRBJ1-2, the V gene TRBV7-9; TRBD1 is a possible D gene (6 bases). Germline lookup yields CDR1 SEHNR and CDR2 FQNEAQ (reference sequence). V was cut by 5 bases and J by 3 bases, with 13 bases left in between. The CDR3 is made up of 14 amino acids. For the CDR3, the DNA is TGTGCCAGCAGCCGCCGGGACACCTACTATGGCTACACCTTC. This sequence encodes CASSRRDTYYGYTF.

This clone was observed a handful of times. The V call is TRBV6-1, the J call TRBJ1-5; a weak D match, TRBD1 (5 bases). Germline V gives CDR1 MNHNS, CDR2 SASEGT. The length of the CDR3 is 14 residues. V was trimmed by 4 bases and J by 4 bases, leaving 11 bases between them. CDR3 nucleotide sequence: TGTGCCAGCAGTGTGGCGGGGCCGAATCAGCCCCAGCATTTT. As protein: CASSVAGPNQPQHF.

As for this clone: Other DNA sequences of this sample code for an identical CDR3. This rearrangement joins TRBV6-1 to TRBJ2-3, with 9 bases fitting TRBD1. Germline loops: CDR1 MNHNS, CDR2 SASEGT. The CDR3 sequence is 14 residues long. The junction had 3 bases not matched to a gene; V was cut back by 6 bases and J by 2 bases. The CDR3 is CASSRDRDTDTQYF. In DNA form, the CDR3 reads TGTGCCAGCAGCCGGGACAGGGACACAGATACGCAGTATTTT.

This rearrangement joins TRBV6-1 to TRBJ2-7; no clear D. CDR3 size: 14 residues. Between the trimmed V and J ends, which lost 8 bases and 4 bases, there was a span of 18 bases. CDR1 MNHNS and CDR2 SASEGT come from the germline V gene. CDR3 DNA sequence: TGTGCCAGCGAGTATTCTAGTACGGTTTACGAGCAGTACTTC. It is translated as CASEYSSTVYEQYF.

The chain joins TRBV30 to TRBJ2-1; TRBD2 might be the D (5 bases). V was trimmed by 2 bases and J by 3 bases, leaving 14 bases between them. The CDR3 is made up of 15 amino acids. From germline, CDR1 is GTSNPN and CDR2 SVGIG (reference sequence). CDR3 in amino acids: CAWSSPADFYNEQFF. DNA of the CDR3: TGTGCCTGGAGTTCCCCGGCGGACTTCTACAATGAGCAGTTCTTC.

Points on this clone: This specimen includes other DNA sequences encoding the same CDR3. This sequence joins TRBV6-5 and TRBJ2-4, with no clear D. Germline V CDR1 and CDR2: MNHEY, SVGAGI. The V end lost 5 bases, the J end lost 6 bases, and 5 bases lay between the germline ends. The CDR3 sequence is 11 residues long. CDR3 in DNA: TGTGCCAGCAGTGGTGGAAACATTCAGTACTTC. This sequence encodes CASSGGNIQYF.

As for this clone: Additional DNA sequences in this sample encode the identical CDR3. V and J are TRBV6-5 and TRBJ1-1; 10 bases match TRBD1. The CDR3 is 14 residues long. V trimming: 6 bases; J trimming: 1 base; junction bases outside the gene matches: 2. The germline gives CDR1 MNHEY, CDR2 SVGAGI. Here the CDR3 reads CASSRTGGNTEAFF. CDR3 coding DNA: TGTGCCAGCAGCCGGACAGGGGGGAACACTGAAGCTTTCTTT.

This chain joins TRBV29-1 and TRBJ1-1; 8 nucleotides agree with TRBD1. The CDR3 covers 11 residues. Trimming at V came to 6 bases and at J to 6 bases, leaving 3 bases not matched to a gene. CDR1 SQVTM and CDR2 ANQGSEA come from the germline V gene. CDR3 bases: TGCAGCGTGGCACAGGGGGCTGAAGCTTTCTTT. Its protein product is CSVAQGAEAFF.

V gene TRBV7-2 combines with J gene TRBJ2-7; TRBD1 matches at 8 bases. The CDR3 is 15 amino acids. V dropped 2 bases and J dropped 0; count of bases not matched to a gene: 3. Germline assignment: CDR1 SGHTA and CDR2 FQGNSA. CDR3 residues: CASSLRTGTSYEQYF. The CDR3 nucleotides read TGTGCCAGCAGCTTAAGGACAGGGACCTCCTACGAGCAGTACTTC.

The V and J genes are TRBV7-2 and TRBJ2-5, with 9 bases matching TRBD1. With V trimmed by 1 base and J by 4 bases, 4 bases remained unmatched. Germline loops: CDR1 SGHTA, CDR2 FQGNSA. This CDR3 contains 15 residues. The CDR3: CASSLGDRVGETQYF. The CDR3 DNA follows: TGTGCCAGCAGCTTAGGGGACAGGGTAGGAGAGACCCAGTACTTC.

The chain is built from TRBV5-6 and TRBJ1-3; 7 nucleotides line up with TRBD1. Germline CDR1 SGHDT, CDR2 YYEEEE. The CDR3 spans 15 residues. Germline trimming cut 1 base from V and 3 bases from J; bases unmatched to any gene: 4. CDR3 sequence (DNA): TGTGCCAGCAGCTTGTGGGACAGAGATGGAAACACCATATATTTT. Translation: CASSLWDRDGNTIYF.

V and J are TRBV4-1 and TRBJ2-7; D tentatively reads TRBD1 or TRBD2 (5 bases each). This CDR3 region has 16 residues. Germline V lookup: CDR1 MGHRA, CDR2 YSYEKL. V dropped 4 bases and J dropped 0 bases, with 16 bases sitting between them. CDR3 region: CASSRFRDGTSYEQYF. CDR3 nucleotide sequence: TGCGCCAGCAGCCGTTTCCGGGACGGGACCTCCTACGAGCAGTACTTC.

The chain employs TRBV6-1 and TRBJ2-7; 7 bases agree with TRBD1. V lost 5 bases, J lost 3 bases, and 7 bases stayed unmatched. This CDR3 is built from 14 residues. Per the germline V gene, CDR1 is MNHNS and CDR2 is SASEGT. CDR3 sequence: CASSPTGAIYEQYF. The CDR3 region has the DNA TGTGCCAGCAGTCCCACAGGGGCTATCTACGAGCAGTACTTC.

This chain connects TRBV2 to TRBJ2-1; 14 bases map to TRBD2. With 7 bases clipped from V and 9 bases from J, the junction kept 5 bases outside the gene matches. The CDR3 has 14 residues. The germline V gene has CDR1 SNHLY and CDR2 FYNNEI. The CDR3 DNA is TGTGCCAGCATTGGACTAGCGGGGGGTGGTGAGCAGTTCTTC. The encoded protein is CASIGLAGGGEQFF.

This chain joins TRBV7-2 and TRBJ1-6; a weak D match, TRBD1 (6 bases). CDR1 is SGHTA, CDR2 FQGNSA, per germline. The germline V and J ends were trimmed by 5 bases and 9 bases, with 17 bases remaining between them. This CDR3 contains 15 residues. CDR3 region: CASSLRTAIPSPLHF. The DNA for the CDR3 is TGTGCCAGCAGCCTAAGGACAGCTATCCCTTCACCCCTCCACTTT.

The gene calls are TRBV6-4 and TRBJ2-2; TRBD1 matches 8 bases. CDR3 size: 15 residues. CDR1 and CDR2 (germline): MRHNA, SNTAGT. The ends lost 3 bases at V and 6 bases at J; junction bases unmatched: 6. The CDR3 sequence: CASSEHGGQAGELFF. In DNA, the CDR3 is TGTGCCAGCAGTGAGCATGGGGGACAGGCCGGGGAGCTGTTTTTT.

The J gene is TRBJ1-1, the V gene TRBV12-5; D might be TRBD1 (5 bases). CDR1 and CDR2 from the germline V gene are LGHNT and FRNRAP. V was trimmed by 4 bases and J by 1 base, leaving 13 bases between them. CDR3 length: 15 amino acids. The CDR3 bases are TGTGCTAGTGGTTCTTATTCCAGGGCGAACACTGAAGCTTTCTTT. Translated, it gives CASGSYSRANTEAFF.

The chain uses TRBV6-1 and TRBJ1-4; a weak D match, TRBD1 (5 bases). CDR3 size: 14 residues. Germline V gives CDR1 MNHNS, CDR2 SASEGT. The V gene lost 2 bases and the J gene lost 8 bases, with 12 bases spanning the gap. In DNA, the CDR3 is TGTGCCAGCAGTGAAAATGGGGGTAGGGAAAAACTGTTTTTT. It yields the protein CASSENGGREKLFF.

J is TRBJ2-1 and V is TRBV30; tentative D call: TRBD2 (6 bases). The V and J ends lost 1 base and 12 bases respectively, with 10 bases between them. Germline V gene sequence: CDR1 GTSNPN, CDR2 SVGIG (reference sequence). The CDR3 is 11 residues long. In nucleotides, the CDR3 is TGTGCCTGGAGTGGGGACTCGCGGCAGTTCTTC. It is translated as CAWSGDSRQFF.

For the CDR3, the DNA is TGTGCCAGCAGCTTGGACAGGATGAATTCACCCCTCCACTTT. Residues: CASSLDRMNSPLHF. This chain links TRBV5-4 with TRBJ1-6, with a weak D call TRBD1 (5 bases). V lost 0 bases, J lost 7 bases, and 8 bases lay in between. The CDR3 consists of 14 residues. Looked up from germline, CDR1 is SGHNT and CDR2 is YYREEE (reference sequence).

The rearrangement joins TRBV30 to TRBJ2-3; tentatively, D is TRBD1 (6 bases). Germline lookup yields CDR1 GTSNPN and CDR2 SVGIG (reference sequence). This CDR3 contains 17 residues. V shed 0 bases and J shed 0 bases, with 16 bases lying between them. The chain's CDR3 is CAWSVGFGQSSTDTQYF. Here the CDR3 DNA reads TGTGCCTGGAGTGTAGGGTTCGGACAGTCTAGCACAGATACGCAGTATTTT.

CDR3 region: CASSPAGTSGLEQYF. The CDR3 nucleotides are TGTGCCAGCTCACCGGCCGGGACTAGCGGGCTCGAGCAGTACTTC. The chain combines TRBV18 with TRBJ2-7, with 12 bases that match TRBD2. This CDR3 region has 15 residues. Germline lookup yields CDR1 KGHSH and CDR2 LQKENI. J was trimmed by 6 bases and V by 3 bases; bases with no gene match: 6.

The V call is TRBV5-1, the J call TRBJ1-1, with 7 bases lining up with TRBD1. Germline assignment: CDR1 SGHRS and CDR2 YFSETQ. Losses at the gene ends were 4 bases for V and 0 bases for J; bases not matched to a gene: 6. The CDR3 is 15 amino acids. This CDR3 is CASSERTGVNTEAFF. The CDR3 bases are TGCGCCAGCAGCGAAAGGACAGGAGTGAACACTGAAGCTTTCTTT.

The genes are TRBV7-9 and TRBJ1-2; no clear D. The CDR3 has 14 amino acids. CDR1 is SEHNR, CDR2 FQNEAQ, per germline (reference sequence). Trimming removed 2 bases at V and 4 bases at J, with 11 bases between. The CDR3 DNA reads as TGTGCCAGCAGCTTATTGTCCATCGCCTATGGCTACACCTTC. Its protein product is CASSLLSIAYGYTF.

This clone was counted a single time. The chain joins TRBV6-6 to TRBJ1-2; D remains unclear. This CDR3 has 13 amino acids. V lost 5 bases and J lost 0, with 7 bases in between. CDR1 MNHNY and CDR2 SVGAGI come from the germline V gene (reference sequence). CDR3 region: CASSRLSNYGYTF. CDR3 in DNA: TGTGCCAGCAGTCGACTGTCTAACTATGGCTACACCTTC.

This chain joins TRBV30 and TRBJ2-7, with D unresolved. In germline, CDR1 is GTSNPN, CDR2 SVGIG (reference sequence). The CDR3 is 13 residues long. V was shortened by 2 bases and J by 2 bases, with 10 bases between the two germline ends. The CDR3: CAWSTQAPYEQYF. In nucleotides, the CDR3 is TGTGCCTGGAGTACTCAGGCCCCCTACGAGCAGTACTTC.

The chain combines TRBV5-1 with TRBJ2-7; 8 bases are a match to TRBD2. The CDR3 extends over 13 amino acids. Germline loops: CDR1 SGHRS, CDR2 YFSETQ. Trimming took 0 bases from V and 5 from J; bases not matched to a gene: 1. The CDR3 bases are TGCGCCAGCAGCTTGGTACTAGCGGACGAGCAGTACTTC. Amino acid sequence: CASSLVLADEQYF.

This sequence joins TRBV11-3 and TRBJ1-2; no firm D call. V gave up 2 bases and J gave up 4 bases, with 5 bases separating them. Germline V gives CDR1 SGHNT, CDR2 YENEEA. The CDR3 sequence is 12 residues long. The chain's CDR3 is CASSLSGYGYTF. The CDR3 bases are TGTGCCAGCAGCTTATCGGGCTATGGCTACACCTTC.

The chain combines TRBV4-1 with TRBJ2-5; D unclear. Trimming pared 2 bases from V and 2 bases from J, leaving 0 bases between. CDR3 size: 11 residues. Germline lookup yields CDR1 MGHRA and CDR2 YSYEKL. CDR3 amino acids: CASSQQETQYF. The CDR3 DNA is TGCGCCAGCAGCCAACAAGAGACCCAGTACTTC.